A single sample is the source of the 30 T cell receptor beta chains below, sequenced in a study of identifying expanded T cells in peripheral blood. The protocol was immunoSEQ multiplex PCR, while the TCRdb copy is restricted to in-frame clones and leaves out a portion. Seen here are approximately 79,000 clones, about 90% observed once, and the top ten hold about 3.3%. The sample consisted of blood. These receptors were collected from a person aged 18 to 69 in good health.

The count of this clone is one. This chain's CDR3 is CASSLAGGEPEQYF. The DNA for the CDR3 is TGTGCCAGCTCACTAGCGGGAGGGGAACCCGAGCAGTACTTC. The chain is built from TRBV18 and TRBJ2-7, with TRBD2 matching over 11 bases. After removal of 4 bases from V and 6 bases from J, the junction contained 5 bases not matched to a gene. Germline loops: CDR1 KGHSH, CDR2 LQKENI. The CDR3 has 14 amino acids.

The chain couples TRBV27 to TRBJ2-3, with TRBD2 matching over 11 bases. This CDR3 is 16 amino acids long. Germline CDR1 reads MNHEY; CDR2 reads SMNVEV (reference sequence). With 5 bases clipped from V and 2 bases from J, the junction kept 6 bases outside the gene matches. The CDR3 coding sequence is TGTGCCAGCAGTACACGGGGACTAGCGGACACAGATACGCAGTATTTT. Translated, it gives CASSTRGLADTDTQYF.

The chain joins TRBV19 to TRBJ2-3; 12 positions match TRBD1. Looked up from germline, CDR1 is LNHDA and CDR2 is SQIVND (reference sequence). This CDR3 region has 14 residues. The trim removed 5 bases at V and 4 bases at J, leaving 1 base unmatched. CDR3 protein: CASSGTGGADTQYF. CDR3 DNA: TGTGCCAGTAGTGGGACAGGGGGCGCAGATACGCAGTATTTT.

This chain connects TRBV7-2 to TRBJ1-1; 7 nucleotides line up with TRBD1. This CDR3 is built from 12 residues. J gave up 4 bases and V 5 bases, and 1 base lay outside the gene matches. Germline-derived CDR1 and CDR2 are SGHTA and FQGNSA. CDR3 DNA sequence: TGTGCCAGCAGCCCAGGGGGCACTGAAGCTTTCTTT. Amino acid sequence: CASSPGGTEAFF.

The rearrangement joins TRBV14 to TRBJ2-7, with TRBD1 matching 9 bases. The V and J ends lost 4 bases and 6 bases, in that order; junction bases with no gene match: 10. This CDR3 is 15 amino acids long. Germline CDR1 and CDR2: SGHDN and FVKESK. The CDR3 spells CASSPRDRVFSEQYF. CDR3 DNA sequence: TGTGCCAGCAGCCCCCGGGACAGGGTTTTCAGCGAGCAGTACTTC.

This rearrangement joins TRBV5-4 to TRBJ2-5; 9 positions agree with TRBD1. With V trimmed by 3 bases and J by 2 bases, 8 bases remained unmatched. The CDR3 covers 16 residues. Germline CDR1 and CDR2: SGHNT and YYREEE (reference sequence). The CDR3 region has the DNA TGTGCCAGCAGCTCTCCACTGGGACAGGGACAAGAGACCCAGTACTTC. Amino acid sequence: CASSSPLGQGQETQYF.

The chain uses TRBV19 and TRBJ2-1, with D perhaps matching TRBD2 (6 bases). The CDR3 is 12 residues long. V was clipped by 10 bases and J by 6 bases, with 13 bases between them. CDR1 is LNHDA, CDR2 SQIVND, per germline (reference sequence). CDR3 sequence: CATSGLGNEQFF. Here the CDR3 DNA reads TGTGCCACCTCGGGACTGGGCAATGAGCAGTTCTTC.

This clone was counted a single time. This chain connects TRBV14 to TRBJ1-2; D perhaps matches TRBD1 (6 bases). V was shortened by 4 bases and J by 10 bases, with 13 bases between the two germline ends. Germline V gives CDR1 SGHDN, CDR2 FVKESK. CDR3 length equals 12 residues. CDR3 in amino acids: CASSLTDSSYTF. The CDR3, as DNA: TGTGCCAGCAGCCTCACGGACAGCTCCTACACCTTC. The full variable domain, completed using reference TRBV14 and TRBJ1-2, is EAGVTQFPSHSVIEKGQTVTLRCDPISGHDNLYWYRRVMGKEIKFLLHFVKESKQDESGMPNNRFLAERTGGTYSTLKVQPAELEDSGVYFCASSLTDSSYTFGSGTRLTVV.

The chain combines TRBV7-3 with TRBJ2-3; either TRBD1 or TRBD2 may supply D (5 bases each). CDR1 and CDR2 from the germline V gene are SGHTA and FQGTGA. The CDR3 has 13 residues. V lost 5 bases, J lost 6 bases, and 12 bases lay in between. This CDR3 reads CASSLRGADTQYF. As DNA, the CDR3 is TGTGCCAGCAGCCTAAGGGGAGCGGATACGCAGTATTTT.

The gene calls are TRBV28 and TRBJ2-7; D may be TRBD2 (6 bases). The germline V gene encodes CDR1 MDHEN and CDR2 SYDVKM. V shed 4 bases and J shed 1 base, with 23 bases lying between them. There are 18 residues in the CDR3. Here the CDR3 DNA reads TGTGCCAGCAGTTCCGATGCCCGGGGGAGCGACCGATCCTACGAGCAGTACTTC. Protein product: CASSSDARGSDRSYEQYF.

This chain uses TRBV11-3 with TRBJ2-3, with TRBD2 matching over 12 bases. This CDR3 region has 17 residues. Germline assignment: CDR1 SGHNT and CDR2 YENEEA. The junction had 10 bases not matched to a gene; V was cut back by 4 bases and J by 5 bases. The CDR3 nucleotides are TGTGCCAGCAGCTCCCTAACGACTAGCGGGAGCTTAGATACGCAGTATTTT. Its translation is CASSSLTTSGSLDTQYF.

This chain joins TRBV13 and TRBJ2-2; D gene uncertain. Trimming shortened V by 7 bases and J by 6 bases, and 6 bases separated the two germline ends. The germline V gene encodes CDR1 PRHDT and CDR2 FYEKMQ (reference sequence). The length of the CDR3 is 11 residues. The CDR3 region is CASTGAGELFF. DNA for the CDR3: TGTGCCAGCACCGGAGCCGGGGAGCTGTTTTTT.

V is TRBV5-4 and J is TRBJ1-6; D not certain. Trimming stripped 4 bases from V and 8 bases from J, with 22 bases between. This CDR3 has 17 residues. Germline V gene lookup returns CDR1 SGHNT and CDR2 YYREEE (reference sequence). CDR3 amino acids: CASSLGVGSTFDSPLHF. Written as DNA, the CDR3 is TGTGCCAGCAGCCTCGGGGTGGGCAGTACTTTTGATTCACCCCTCCACTTT.

The rearrangement links TRBV2 to TRBJ2-6; D remains unclear. The CDR3 totals 14 residues. Germline CDR1 and CDR2: SNHLY and FYNNEI. Trimming shortened V by 7 bases and J by 1 base, and 8 bases separated the two germline ends. CDR3 in DNA: TGTGCCAGCAAGTTTACGTCTGGGGCCAACGTCCTGACTTTC. It codes for CASKFTSGANVLTF.

The chain joins TRBV30 to TRBJ1-6; a weak D match, TRBD1 (5 bases). Trimming pared 1 base from V and 8 bases from J, leaving 9 bases between. Germline lookup yields CDR1 GTSNPN and CDR2 SVGIG (reference sequence). The CDR3 loop spans 13 amino acids. In DNA, the CDR3 is TGTGCCTGGAGTGCATTCAGGGATTCACCCCTCCACTTT. As protein: CAWSAFRDSPLHF. Complete variable domain (other parts from reference TRBV30 and TRBJ1-6): SQTIHQWPATLVQPVGSPLSLECTVEGTSNPNLYWYRQAAGRGLQLLFYSVGIGQISSEVPQNLSASRPQDRQFILSSKKLLLSDSGFYLCAWSAFRDSPLHFGNGTRLTVT.

The chain combines TRBV14 with TRBJ1-1; perhaps TRBD1 as D (5 bases). Between the trimmed V and J ends, which lost 4 bases and 2 bases, there was a span of 14 bases. This CDR3 is built from 15 residues. Germline lookup yields CDR1 SGHDN and CDR2 FVKESK. The CDR3 region has the DNA TGTGCCAGCAGCCCGTACAGGAAGGCAAACACTGAAGCTTTCTTT. It encodes CASSPYRKANTEAFF.

With respect to this clone: Other DNA sequences within the sample encode an identical CDR3. The DNA of the CDR3 is TGTGCCAGCAGCTTAGCGGGGGGACGTTCGCAGTTCTTC. Amino acid sequence: CASSLAGGRSQFF. The V call is TRBV11-2, the J call TRBJ2-1; TRBD2 matches at 7 bases. V gave up 1 base and J gave up 12 bases; unmatched junction bases: 6. The CDR3 runs 13 residues. CDR1 SGHAT and CDR2 FQNNGV come from the germline V gene.

About this clone itself: An end of the junction does not agree with germline; a read error may underlie this. Here the CDR3 DNA reads TGTGCTAGCAGCCCAAGCTGGCAGCAAGAGACCCAGTACTTC. Residues: CASSPSWQQETQYF. The chain couples TRBV7-7 to TRBJ2-5; no clear D gene. Germline assignment: CDR1 SSHAT and CDR2 FNYEAQ (reference sequence). The CDR3 contains 14 residues.

The CDR3, as DNA: TGTGCCAGCAGCCCGCGGACAGGGGCCCAAGAGACCCAGTACTTC. Translation gives CASSPRTGAQETQYF. The genes are TRBV5-4 and TRBJ2-5; 9 bases match TRBD1. This CDR3 spans 15 amino acids. Trimming removed 4 bases from V and 1 base from J; junction bases left unmatched: 5. Germline values: CDR1 SGHNT, CDR2 YYREEE (reference sequence).

The V and J genes are TRBV19 and TRBJ2-4; 10 bases line up with TRBD1. Germline V CDR1 and CDR2: LNHDA, SQIVND (reference sequence). The CDR3 spans 15 residues. V was clipped by 3 bases and J by 8 bases; unmatched bases: 7. CDR3 in amino acids: CASSIRGQGRDIQYF. Written as DNA, the CDR3 is TGTGCCAGTAGTATTCGGGGACAGGGGAGGGACATTCAGTACTTC.

The chain uses TRBV25-1 and TRBJ2-3, with D maybe TRBD2 (6 bases). The CDR3 contains 17 residues. Germline CDR1 reads MGHDK; CDR2 reads SYGVNS. Trimming shortened V by 6 bases and J by 6 bases, and 25 bases separated the two germline ends. The CDR3 sequence: CASSEAFAGLAMDTQYF. DNA of the CDR3: TGTGCCAGCAGCGAGGCCTTTGCGGGGCTGGCTATGGATACGCAGTATTTT.

V and J are TRBV2 and TRBJ2-2, with D possibly matching TRBD1 (6 bases). V was cut by 6 bases and J by 6 bases, with 8 bases left in between. Germline values: CDR1 SNHLY, CDR2 FYNNEI. This CDR3 has 12 residues. The DNA of the CDR3 is TGTGCCAGCAGCGACAGGTCCGGGGAGCTGTTTTTT. This codes for CASSDRSGELFF.

V is TRBV18 and J is TRBJ1-4; 10 positions agree with TRBD1. Germline lookup yields CDR1 KGHSH and CDR2 LQKENI. The V gene end was trimmed by 2 bases and the J gene end by 0 bases; junction bases not matched to a gene: 12. CDR3 size: 20 residues. CDR3 amino acids: CASSPTVTGGAGATNEKLFF. CDR3 DNA: TGTGCCAGCTCACCAACTGTGACAGGGGGCGCCGGGGCAACTAATGAAAAACTGTTTTTT. The full variable domain, its missing parts supplied by reference TRBV18 and TRBJ1-4, is NAGVMQNPRHLVRRRGQEARLRCSPMKGHSHVYWYRQLPEEGLKFMVYLQKENIIDESGMPKERFSAEFPKEGPSILRIQQVVRGDSAAYFCASSPTVTGGAGATNEKLFFGSGTQLSVL.

The gene calls are TRBV5-1 and TRBJ2-7; 8 bases fit TRBD1. Germline CDR1 SGHRS, CDR2 YFSETQ. The CDR3 sequence is 12 residues long. The trim removed 2 bases at V and 6 bases at J, leaving 1 base unmatched. This CDR3 is CASSLQGGEQYF. In DNA form, the CDR3 reads TGCGCCAGCAGCTTACAGGGGGGCGAGCAGTACTTC. The full variable domain, completed using reference TRBV5-1 and TRBJ2-7, is KAGVTQTPRYLIKTRGQQVTLSCSPISGHRSVSWYQQTPGQGLQFLFEYFSETQRNKGNFPGRFSGRQFSNSRSEMNVSTLELGDSALYLCASSLQGGEQYFGPGTRLTVT.

The rearrangement links TRBV10-2 to TRBJ2-7, with D unresolved. Looked up from germline, CDR1 is WSHSY and CDR2 is SAAADI. The V gene lost 3 bases and the J gene lost 2 bases, with 2 bases spanning the gap. There are 11 residues in the CDR3. In DNA, the CDR3 is TGCGCCAGCAGTGATACCTACGAGCAGTACTTC. This gives the protein CASSDTYEQYF.

There are a few counts of this clone. V usage is TRBV11-2 and J usage is TRBJ2-7; D is possibly TRBD2 (5 bases). Germline values: CDR1 SGHAT, CDR2 FQNNGV. Trimming shortened V by 5 bases and J by 0 bases, and 8 bases separated the two germline ends. The CDR3 contains 13 residues. CDR3 in amino acids: CASSPGYSYEQYF. CDR3 DNA sequence: TGTGCCAGCAGCCCGGGATACTCCTACGAGCAGTACTTC.

This CDR3 reads CASSELSSTDTQYF. CDR3 in DNA: TGTGCCAGCAGCGAATTAAGTAGCACAGATACGCAGTATTTT. The chain uses TRBV14 and TRBJ2-3; D is uncertain. CDR3 length equals 14 residues. Trimming stripped 5 bases from V and 0 bases from J, with 9 bases between. Germline CDR1 reads SGHDN; CDR2 reads FVKESK.

The CDR3 region has the DNA TGTGCCAGCAGTGAGTCCAACCCCTACAATGAGCAGTTCTTC. Translated: CASSESNPYNEQFF. V usage is TRBV6-1 and J usage is TRBJ2-1; D is uncertain. V gave up 3 bases and J gave up 2 bases, with 8 bases separating them. In germline, CDR1 is MNHNS, CDR2 SASEGT. The CDR3 spans 14 residues.

The gene calls are TRBV18 and TRBJ2-7; 8 bases are shared with TRBD2. This CDR3 is built from 13 residues. Unmatched junction bases numbered 2, after V lost 4 bases and J lost 3 bases. Germline V gene sequence: CDR1 KGHSH, CDR2 LQKENI. CDR3 DNA: TGTGCCAGCTCACAGCGGGAGCACTACGAGCAGTACTTC. Encoded protein: CASSQREHYEQYF.

The rearrangement uses TRBV5-4 and TRBJ2-5, with D uncertain. V dropped 2 bases and J dropped 5 bases, with 13 bases sitting between them. The germline V gene encodes CDR1 SGHNT and CDR2 YYREEE (reference sequence). There are 14 residues in the CDR3. CDR3 bases: TGTGCCAGCAGCTTTTTTATCACCCGGGAGACCCAGTACTTC. Its translation is CASSFFITRETQYF.